The rows below give T cell receptor beta chains drawn from one sample of a study of blood T cell repertoires in COVID-19. This table comes from immunoSEQ multiplex PCR, and its TCRdb copy is limited to in-frame clones, with some not included. The sample contains fewer than 500,000 clones, over 75% of which appear only once. Sequenced sample: PBMCs or T cells enriched from blood (not recorded which). Receptors originate from a woman in her twenties or thirties with acute COVID-19. Both conserved end residues are part of each CDR3. D genes are given only for firm matches. The size entry is marked missing in some rows and otherwise reads once, few, many or a size class.

D gene: .
J gene: TRBJ2-3
V gene: TRBV6-5
clone size: .
CDR3 protein: CASSRGADTQYF

D gene: TRBD1
J gene: TRBJ1-1
V gene: TRBV7-3
clone size: .
CDR3 protein: CASSKGQGYTEAFF

D gene: TRBD2
J gene: TRBJ2-1
V gene: TRBV30
clone size: .
CDR3 protein: CAWSAEERGGNEQFF

D gene: TRBD2
J gene: TRBJ2-1
V gene: TRBV7-2
clone size: .
CDR3 protein: CASSHRISGGDHNEQFF

D gene: .
J gene: TRBJ1-5
V gene: TRBV24-1
clone size: .
CDR3 protein: CAIFRGVSNQPQHF

D gene: .
J gene: TRBJ2-5
V gene: TRBV29-1
clone size: .
CDR3 protein: CSVDRGQETQYF

D gene: .
J gene: TRBJ1-1
V gene: TRBV12-5
clone size: few
CDR3 protein: CASGSPWGREPNTEAFF

D gene: .
J gene: TRBJ2-7
V gene: TRBV2
clone size: .
CDR3 protein: CASSETVYEQYF

D gene: TRBD1
J gene: TRBJ1-2
V gene: TRBV27
clone size: .
CDR3 protein: CASSRLQGPNYGYTF

D gene: TRBD1
J gene: TRBJ1-2
V gene: TRBV29-1
clone size: .
CDR3 protein: CSVEDDRAYYGYTF

D gene: TRBD2
J gene: TRBJ2-3
V gene: TRBV7-9
clone size: .
CDR3 protein: CASSLTGTSTADTQYF

D gene: TRBD1
J gene: TRBJ1-1
V gene: TRBV6-5
clone size: .
CDR3 protein: CATDRGNTEAFF

D gene: .
J gene: TRBJ1-3
V gene: TRBV7-8
clone size: .
CDR3 protein: CASSPGWDTIYF

D gene: .
J gene: TRBJ2-3
V gene: TRBV19
clone size: .
CDR3 protein: CASSTGELSTDTQYF

D gene: TRBD2
J gene: TRBJ2-3
V gene: TRBV29-1
clone size: few
CDR3 protein: CSVETGGGAADTQYF

D gene: TRBD2
J gene: TRBJ2-1
V gene: TRBV5-1
clone size: .
CDR3 protein: CASSLGLAGYNEQFF

D gene: .
J gene: TRBJ1-2
V gene: TRBV24-1
clone size: .
CDR3 protein: CATSDDTVARYGYTF

D gene: .
J gene: TRBJ2-3
V gene: TRBV19
clone size: .
CDR3 protein: CASSIGGGRDTQYF

D gene: .
J gene: TRBJ1-6
V gene: TRBV25-1
clone size: .
CDR3 protein: CASSGYNSPLHF

D gene: TRBD2
J gene: TRBJ2-3
V gene: TRBV29-1
clone size: .
CDR3 protein: CSVEGTSGAKDTQYF

D gene: .
J gene: TRBJ1-1
V gene: TRBV9
clone size: .
CDR3 protein: CASSVETDMNTEAFF

D gene: .
J gene: TRBJ1-1
V gene: TRBV30
clone size: .
CDR3 protein: CAWSGREGWVRNTEAFF

D gene: TRBD1
J gene: TRBJ1-2
V gene: TRBV28
clone size: .
CDR3 protein: CASSSMTGDYGYTF

D gene: .
J gene: TRBJ2-1
V gene: TRBV5-6
clone size: .
CDR3 protein: CASSLEATGGNEQFF

D gene: .
J gene: TRBJ1-2
V gene: TRBV7-2
clone size: .
CDR3 protein: CASSSQSGGANYGYTF

D gene: .
J gene: TRBJ1-2
V gene: TRBV14
clone size: .
CDR3 protein: CASSHIANYGYTF

D gene: TRBD2
J gene: TRBJ2-7
V gene: TRBV9
clone size: .
CDR3 protein: CASSVSGGYEQYF

D gene: .
J gene: TRBJ2-7
V gene: TRBV11-2
clone size: .
CDR3 protein: CASLPGRGEDEQYF

D gene: .
J gene: TRBJ2-1
V gene: TRBV19
clone size: .
CDR3 protein: CASSIYGGEYNEQFF

D gene: .
J gene: TRBJ2-3
V gene: TRBV9
clone size: many
CDR3 protein: CARRGGGASTDTQYF

D gene: .
J gene: TRBJ1-2
V gene: TRBV6-2/TRBV6-3
clone size: .
CDR3 protein: CASSYGGPDYGYTF

D gene: TRBD2
J gene: TRBJ2-3
V gene: TRBV5-4
clone size: .
CDR3 protein: CASSLAGRTDTQYF

D gene: .
J gene: TRBJ1-3
V gene: TRBV29-1
clone size: .
CDR3 protein: CSVEGHIRTGGNTIYF

D gene: .
J gene: TRBJ2-4
V gene: TRBV5-1
clone size: .
CDR3 protein: CASSLDRKIQYF

D gene: .
J gene: TRBJ2-3
V gene: TRBV6-4
clone size: .
CDR3 protein: CASSDSGRVGTDTQYF

D gene: .
J gene: TRBJ2-7
V gene: TRBV5-1
clone size: .
CDR3 protein: CASSLDLGAGEQYF

D gene: TRBD1
J gene: TRBJ2-7
V gene: TRBV12-3/TRBV12-4
clone size: .
CDR3 protein: CASSTGTGGRRYF

D gene: .
J gene: TRBJ2-7
V gene: TRBV9
clone size: .
CDR3 protein: CASSVSSPGFEQYF

D gene: .
J gene: TRBJ1-1
V gene: TRBV5-1
clone size: .
CDR3 protein: CASSSGGLWGTEAFF

D gene: TRBD1
J gene: TRBJ2-5
V gene: TRBV27
clone size: .
CDR3 protein: CASSPWGQGAQETQYF

D gene: .
J gene: TRBJ2-3
V gene: TRBV29-1
clone size: .
CDR3 protein: CSAVTPDTQYF

D gene: TRBD1
J gene: TRBJ2-5
V gene: TRBV5-1
clone size: once
CDR3 protein: CASSLFQGARETQYF

D gene: TRBD1
J gene: TRBJ1-5
V gene: TRBV25-1
clone size: .
CDR3 protein: CASSETGDQPQHF

D gene: TRBD1
J gene: TRBJ1-2
V gene: TRBV4-1
clone size: .
CDR3 protein: CASSPLGQGPPNYGYTF

D gene: .
J gene: TRBJ1-2
V gene: TRBV7-2
clone size: .
CDR3 protein: CASSLGWGRGDGYTF

D gene: TRBD1
J gene: TRBJ1-2
V gene: TRBV30
clone size: .
CDR3 protein: CAWSVMGQGARRRNYGYTF

D gene: .
J gene: TRBJ1-5
V gene: TRBV2
clone size: .
CDR3 protein: CASRVDSANQPQHF

D gene: .
J gene: TRBJ2-1
V gene: TRBV7-2
clone size: .
CDR3 protein: CASSLGSMSYNEQFF

D gene: TRBD1
J gene: TRBJ1-2
V gene: TRBV7-2
clone size: .
CDR3 protein: CASSFLGTGDGYTF

D gene: TRBD1
J gene: TRBJ1-1
V gene: TRBV6-5
clone size: .
CDR3 protein: CASRKEGGLNTEAFF

D gene: .
J gene: TRBJ1-5
V gene: TRBV5-8
clone size: .
CDR3 protein: CASSRGQSNQPQHF

D gene: .
J gene: TRBJ2-7
V gene: TRBV3-1/TRBV3-2
clone size: .
CDR3 protein: CASSPNSYEQYF

D gene: .
J gene: TRBJ1-5
V gene: TRBV19
clone size: .
CDR3 protein: CASRPRVPVKQPQHF

D gene: .
J gene: TRBJ2-5
V gene: TRBV18
clone size: .
CDR3 protein: CASSPTTGTEAQYF

D gene: TRBD2
J gene: TRBJ2-1
V gene: TRBV5-1
clone size: few
CDR3 protein: CASSTGGNFEQFF

D gene: .
J gene: TRBJ1-2
V gene: TRBV3-1/TRBV3-2
clone size: .
CDR3 protein: CASSQKGEGYGYTF

D gene: TRBD1
J gene: TRBJ1-1
V gene: TRBV10-1
clone size: once
CDR3 protein: CASSERGPTEAFF

D gene: .
J gene: TRBJ1-5
V gene: TRBV28
clone size: .
CDR3 protein: CASTIDRKYSNQPQHF

D gene: .
J gene: TRBJ1-2
V gene: TRBV4-1
clone size: .
CDR3 protein: CASSQWAEEYGYTF